This T cell receptor (beta chain) stems from a study of CD8+ T cells in alopecia areata. At the level of the study: Scoring of severity for treated patients was based on percentage of affected scalp area.

For this clone: Its antigen remains unidentified. Other DNA sequences of this sample code for an identical CDR3.

V lost 4 bases to trimming and J lost 2 bases, with 3 bases between them. Germline CDR1 is MNHEY and CDR2 is SMNVEV (reference sequence). The CDR3 covers 12 residues. Sequencing templates came from extracted RNA that was reverse transcribed into cDNA. Sequencing was performed with immunoSEQ multiplex PCR; in TCRdb, only in-frame clones are kept and a portion is missing. The sample lists some 170,000 clones; roughly 53% were seen once. Study observations and caveats: Just one nonresponder means the tie between baseline CD8+ expansion and response stays uncertain. The study found tofacitinib significantly decreased scalp clonality and expanded CD8+ clones among the top 100.

Treatment of the sample: oral pan-JAK inhibitor, 5-10 mg twice daily. It was from PBMCs that CD4+ and CD8+ T cells were sorted. The specimen was CD8+ T cells sorted from blood, collected at week 24, from a patient treated with tofacitinib. The V and J genes are TRBV27 and TRBJ1-5; D is ambiguous. This clonotype was sampled from a human donor with alopecia areata. The CDR3 reads CASSSGNQPQHF. CDR3 sequence (DNA): TGTGCCAGCAGTTCCGGCAATCAGCCCCAGCATTTT.